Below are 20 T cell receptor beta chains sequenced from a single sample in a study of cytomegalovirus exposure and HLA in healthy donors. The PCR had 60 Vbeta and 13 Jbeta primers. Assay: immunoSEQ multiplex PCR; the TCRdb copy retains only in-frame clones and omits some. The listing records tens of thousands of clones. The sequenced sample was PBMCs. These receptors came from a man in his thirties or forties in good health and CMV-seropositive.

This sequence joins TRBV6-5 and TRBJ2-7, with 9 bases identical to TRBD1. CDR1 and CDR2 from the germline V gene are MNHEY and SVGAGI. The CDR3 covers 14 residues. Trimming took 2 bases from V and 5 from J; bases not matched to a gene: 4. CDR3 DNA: TGTGCCAGCAGTTACCCCGGGACAGGGAACGAGCAGTACTTC. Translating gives CASSYPGTGNEQYF.

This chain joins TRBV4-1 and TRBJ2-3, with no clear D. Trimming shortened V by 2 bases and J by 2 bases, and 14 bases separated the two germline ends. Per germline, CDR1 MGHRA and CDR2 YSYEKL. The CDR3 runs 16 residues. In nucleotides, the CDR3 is TGCGCCAGCAGCCAATCCCACGCAGGCGCCACAGATACGCAGTATTTT. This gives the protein CASSQSHAGATDTQYF.

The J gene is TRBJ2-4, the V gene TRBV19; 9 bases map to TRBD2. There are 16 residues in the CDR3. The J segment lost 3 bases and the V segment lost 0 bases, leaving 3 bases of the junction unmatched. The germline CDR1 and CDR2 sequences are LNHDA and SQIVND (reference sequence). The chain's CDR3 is CASSIDAGGGKNIQYF. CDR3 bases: TGTGCCAGTAGTATAGATGCGGGAGGGGGCAAAAACATTCAGTACTTC.

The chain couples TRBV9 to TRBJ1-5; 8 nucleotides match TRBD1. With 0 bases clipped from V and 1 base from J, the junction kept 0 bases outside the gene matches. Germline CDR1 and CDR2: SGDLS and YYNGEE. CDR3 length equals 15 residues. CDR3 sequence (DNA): TGTGCCAGCAGCGTAGGGACAGGGAGCAATCAGCCCCAGCATTTT. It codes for CASSVGTGSNQPQHF.

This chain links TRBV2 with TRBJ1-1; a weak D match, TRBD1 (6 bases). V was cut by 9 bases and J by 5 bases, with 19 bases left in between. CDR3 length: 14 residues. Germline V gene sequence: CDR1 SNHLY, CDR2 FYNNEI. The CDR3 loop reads CASQGGRAPTEAFF. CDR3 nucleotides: TGTGCCAGTCAAGGGGGACGGGCCCCAACTGAAGCTTTCTTT. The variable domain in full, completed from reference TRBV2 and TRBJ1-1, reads EPEVTQTPSHQVTQMGQEVILRCVPISNHLYFYWYRQILGQKVEFLVSFYNNEISEKSEIFDDQFSVERPDGSNFTLKIRSTKLEDSAMYFCASQGGRAPTEAFFGQGTRLTVV.

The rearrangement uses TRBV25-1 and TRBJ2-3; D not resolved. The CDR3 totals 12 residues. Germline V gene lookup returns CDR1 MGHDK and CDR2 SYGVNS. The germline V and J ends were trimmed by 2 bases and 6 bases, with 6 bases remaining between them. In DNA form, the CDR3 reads TGTGCCAGCAGTGAACCCGTTGATACGCAGTATTTT. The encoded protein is CASSEPVDTQYF.

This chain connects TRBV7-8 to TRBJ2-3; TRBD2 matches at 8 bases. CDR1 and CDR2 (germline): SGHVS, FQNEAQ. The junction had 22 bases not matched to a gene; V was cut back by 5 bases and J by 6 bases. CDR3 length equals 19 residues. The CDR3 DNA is TGTGCCAGCAGCGAGGGACTCCCCGTAGCGGGGTTTAGTCGGGATACGCAGTATTTT. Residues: CASSEGLPVAGFSRDTQYF. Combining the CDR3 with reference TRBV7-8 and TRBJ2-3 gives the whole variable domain GAGVSQSPRYKVAKRGQDVALRCDPISGHVSLFWYQQALGQGPEFLTYFQNEAQLDKSGLPSDRFFAERPEGSVSTLKIQRTQQEDSAVYLCASSEGLPVAGFSRDTQYFGPGTRLTVL.

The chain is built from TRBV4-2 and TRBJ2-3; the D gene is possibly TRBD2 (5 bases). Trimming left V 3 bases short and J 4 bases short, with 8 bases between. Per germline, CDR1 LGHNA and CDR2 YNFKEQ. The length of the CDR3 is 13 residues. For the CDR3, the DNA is TGTGCCAGCAGCCAGGAGGACCCAGATACGCAGTATTTT. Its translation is CASSQEDPDTQYF.

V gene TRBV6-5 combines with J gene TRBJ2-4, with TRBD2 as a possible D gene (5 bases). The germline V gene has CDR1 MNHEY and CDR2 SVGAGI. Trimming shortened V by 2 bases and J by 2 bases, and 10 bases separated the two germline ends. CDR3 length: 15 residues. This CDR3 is CASSYGVGTKNIQYF. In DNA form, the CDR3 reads TGTGCCAGCAGTTACGGGGTCGGGACCAAAAACATTCAGTACTTC.

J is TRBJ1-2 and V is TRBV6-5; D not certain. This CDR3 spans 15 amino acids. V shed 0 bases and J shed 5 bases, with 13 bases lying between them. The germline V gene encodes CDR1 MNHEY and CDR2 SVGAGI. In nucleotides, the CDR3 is TGTGCCAGCAGTTACTCGAATTCGGCGGCTTATGGCTACACCTTC. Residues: CASSYSNSAAYGYTF.

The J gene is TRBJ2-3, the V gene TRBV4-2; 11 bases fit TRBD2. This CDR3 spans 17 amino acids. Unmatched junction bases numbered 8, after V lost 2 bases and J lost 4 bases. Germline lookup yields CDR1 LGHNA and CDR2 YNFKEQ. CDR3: CASSQLASGGRADTQYF. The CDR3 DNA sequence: TGTGCCAGCAGCCAATTAGCTAGCGGGGGGAGGGCAGATACGCAGTATTTT.

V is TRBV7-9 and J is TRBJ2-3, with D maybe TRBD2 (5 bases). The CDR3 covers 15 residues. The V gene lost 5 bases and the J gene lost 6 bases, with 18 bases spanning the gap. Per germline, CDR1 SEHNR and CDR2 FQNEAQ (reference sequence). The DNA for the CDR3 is TGTGCCAGCAGCCCCCATCCGAGGGCGCAGGATACGCAGTATTTT. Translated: CASSPHPRAQDTQYF. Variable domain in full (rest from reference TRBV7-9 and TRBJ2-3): DTGVSQNPRHKITKRGQNVTFRCDPISEHNRLYWYRQTLGQGPEFLTYFQNEAQLEKSRLLSDRFSAERPKGSFSTLEIQRTEQGDSAMYLCASSPHPRAQDTQYFGPGTRLTVL.

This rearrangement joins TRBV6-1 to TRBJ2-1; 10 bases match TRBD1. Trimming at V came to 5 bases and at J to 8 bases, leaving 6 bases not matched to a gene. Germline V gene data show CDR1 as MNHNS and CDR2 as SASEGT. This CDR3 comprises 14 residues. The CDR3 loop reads CASSKTGGSDEQFF. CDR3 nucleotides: TGTGCCAGCAGTAAGACAGGGGGCAGCGATGAGCAGTTCTTC.

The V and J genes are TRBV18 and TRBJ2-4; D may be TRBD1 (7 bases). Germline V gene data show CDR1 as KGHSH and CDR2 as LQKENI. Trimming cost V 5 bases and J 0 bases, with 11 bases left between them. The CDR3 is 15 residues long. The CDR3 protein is CASSAGGLAKNIQYF. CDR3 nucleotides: TGTGCCAGCTCAGCAGGGGGACTAGCCAAAAACATTCAGTACTTC.

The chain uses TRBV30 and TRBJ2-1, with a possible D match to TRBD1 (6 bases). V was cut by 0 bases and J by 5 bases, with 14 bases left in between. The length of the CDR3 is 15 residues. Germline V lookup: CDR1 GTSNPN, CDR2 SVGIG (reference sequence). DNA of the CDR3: TGTGCCTGGAGTGTAATGGGGGCAGCTGACAATGAGCAGTTCTTC. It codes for CAWSVMGAADNEQFF.

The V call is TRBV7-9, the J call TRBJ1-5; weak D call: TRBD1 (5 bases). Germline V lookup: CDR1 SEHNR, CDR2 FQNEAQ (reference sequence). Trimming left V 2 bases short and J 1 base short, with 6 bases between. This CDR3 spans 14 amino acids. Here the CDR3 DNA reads TGTGCCAGCAGCTTACAGGGAAGCAATCAGCCCCAGCATTTT. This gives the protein CASSLQGSNQPQHF.

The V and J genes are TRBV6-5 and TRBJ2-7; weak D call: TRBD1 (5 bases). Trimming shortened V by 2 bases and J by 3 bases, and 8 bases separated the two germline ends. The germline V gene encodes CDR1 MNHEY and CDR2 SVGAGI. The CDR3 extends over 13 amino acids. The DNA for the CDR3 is TGTGCCAGCAGTTACGGACACCGCTACGAGCAGTACTTC. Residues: CASSYGHRYEQYF.

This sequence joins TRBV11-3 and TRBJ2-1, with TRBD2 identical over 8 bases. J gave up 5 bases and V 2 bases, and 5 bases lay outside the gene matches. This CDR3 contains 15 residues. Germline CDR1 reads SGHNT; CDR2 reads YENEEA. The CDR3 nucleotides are TGTGCCAGCAGCTTAAGGACTAGCAGAAACAATGAGCAGTTCTTC. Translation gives CASSLRTSRNNEQFF. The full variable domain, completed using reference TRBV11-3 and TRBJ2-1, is EAGVVQSPRYKIIEKKQPVAFWCNPISGHNTLYWYLQNLGQGPELLIRYENEEAVDDSQLPKDRFSAERLKGVDSTLKIQPAELGDSAVYLCASSLRTSRNNEQFFGPGTRLTVL.

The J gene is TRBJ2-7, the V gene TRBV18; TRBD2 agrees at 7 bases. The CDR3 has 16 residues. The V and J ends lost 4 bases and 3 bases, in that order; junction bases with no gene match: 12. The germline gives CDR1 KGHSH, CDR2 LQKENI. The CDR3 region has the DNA TGTGCCAGCTCACACATCCCCCTAGCGGAACTCTACGAGCAGTACTTC. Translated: CASSHIPLAELYEQYF.

The CDR3 reads CASSFSSGTGGFYGYTF. CDR3 bases: TGTGCCAGCAGCTTTTCATCCGGGACAGGGGGCTTCTATGGCTACACCTTC. V usage is TRBV5-8 and J usage is TRBJ1-2; 12 positions agree with TRBD1. The germline gives CDR1 SGHTS, CDR2 YDEGEE. The ends lost 2 bases at V and 4 bases at J; junction bases unmatched: 9. The CDR3 loop spans 17 amino acids.